Listed below are T cell receptor beta chains from one sample, sequenced in a study of shared clonotypes between healthy human individuals. Assay: immunoSEQ multiplex PCR; the TCRdb copy retains only in-frame clones and omits some. The sample shows 2 million or so clones, over 85% of them seen only once. The specimen sequenced was naive CD4+ T cells sorted from blood. These TCRs come from a man aged 18 to 30 in good health. Each CDR3 is given with its conserved first and last residue. D genes are given only for firm matches. Clone size appears in some rows only: once, few, many, or a class for an expanded clone.

j_call d_call v_call clone_size cdr3_nt cdr3_aa
TRBJ2-2 NA TRBV28 NA TGTGCCAGCAGTCAGGGGCCTCGGACGGGGAGCACCGGGGAGCTGTTTTTT CASSQGPRTGSTGELFF
TRBJ2-6 NA TRBV7-6 NA TGTGCCAGCAGCCAAAGAACAGCCTCTGGGGCCAACGTCCTGACTTTC CASSQRTASGANVLTF
TRBJ2-1 NA TRBV10-3 once TGTGCCATCAGCTCGCAGGGTGGAGTGGGTGAGCAGTTCTTC CAISSQGGVGEQFF
TRBJ2-7 TRBD1 TRBV2 NA TGTGCCAGCAGTCACCCAGGGGGCGCACCCACCTACGAGCAGTACTTC CASSHPGGAPTYEQYF
TRBJ2-2 NA TRBV9 NA TGTGCCAGCAGCGTAGATCCCGGGGTGAACACCGGGGAGCTGTTTTTT CASSVDPGVNTGELFF
TRBJ2-1 TRBD2 TRBV10-3 NA TGTGCCATCGGGACACTAGCGGGGAACAACAATGAGCAGTTCTTC CAIGTLAGNNNEQFF
TRBJ1-2 TRBD1 TRBV6-4 NA TGTGCCAGCGGTGACAGGGGGCTTGGCTACACCTTC CASGDRGLGYTF
TRBJ1-3 TRBD1 TRBV18 NA TGTGCCAGCTCTCCACAGGGGTCCTCTGGAAACACCATATATTTT CASSPQGSSGNTIYF
TRBJ1-1 TRBD1 TRBV6-5 NA TGTGCCAGCAGTTACCGAGACAGGGGGCAGCCTGAAGCTTTCTTT CASSYRDRGQPEAFF
TRBJ2-7 NA TRBV6-4 once TGTGCCAGCAGTGAAGGGGGACAGCAGTACTTC CASSEGGQQYF
TRBJ1-2 NA TRBV20-1 NA TGCAGTGCTAGGCAGGGAGAGGGCTACACCTTC CSARQGEGYTF
TRBJ2-1 NA TRBV7-2 NA TGTGCCAGCAGCCCCTGGGCCCCAGAGCAGTTCTTC CASSPWAPEQFF
TRBJ1-3 NA TRBV7-9 once TGTGCCAGCAGTCTAGAGGGGGTAAACTCTGGAAACACCATATATTTT CASSLEGVNSGNTIYF
TRBJ2-1 NA TRBV13 NA TGTGCCAGCAGCGCGACAGACAATGAGCAGTTCTTC CASSATDNEQFF
TRBJ2-7 NA TRBV18 NA TGTGCCAGCTCACCACAGGGGGGCAACTCCTACGAGCAGTACTTC CASSPQGGNSYEQYF
TRBJ1-4 NA TRBV30 NA TGTGCCTGGAGTCGGGTGGGGTACAAGTTTTTT CAWSRVGYKFF